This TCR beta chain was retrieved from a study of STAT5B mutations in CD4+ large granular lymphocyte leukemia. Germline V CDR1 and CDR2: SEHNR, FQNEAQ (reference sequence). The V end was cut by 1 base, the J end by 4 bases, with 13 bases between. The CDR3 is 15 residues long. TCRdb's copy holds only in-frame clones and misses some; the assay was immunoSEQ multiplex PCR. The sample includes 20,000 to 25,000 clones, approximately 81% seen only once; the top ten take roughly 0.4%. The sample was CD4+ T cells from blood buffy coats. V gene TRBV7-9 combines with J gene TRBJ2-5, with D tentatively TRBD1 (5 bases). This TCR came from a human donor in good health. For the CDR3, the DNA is TGTGCCAGCAGCTTAGGTACAGGTTGGGGAGAGACCCAGTACTTC. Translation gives CASSLGTGWGETQYF.